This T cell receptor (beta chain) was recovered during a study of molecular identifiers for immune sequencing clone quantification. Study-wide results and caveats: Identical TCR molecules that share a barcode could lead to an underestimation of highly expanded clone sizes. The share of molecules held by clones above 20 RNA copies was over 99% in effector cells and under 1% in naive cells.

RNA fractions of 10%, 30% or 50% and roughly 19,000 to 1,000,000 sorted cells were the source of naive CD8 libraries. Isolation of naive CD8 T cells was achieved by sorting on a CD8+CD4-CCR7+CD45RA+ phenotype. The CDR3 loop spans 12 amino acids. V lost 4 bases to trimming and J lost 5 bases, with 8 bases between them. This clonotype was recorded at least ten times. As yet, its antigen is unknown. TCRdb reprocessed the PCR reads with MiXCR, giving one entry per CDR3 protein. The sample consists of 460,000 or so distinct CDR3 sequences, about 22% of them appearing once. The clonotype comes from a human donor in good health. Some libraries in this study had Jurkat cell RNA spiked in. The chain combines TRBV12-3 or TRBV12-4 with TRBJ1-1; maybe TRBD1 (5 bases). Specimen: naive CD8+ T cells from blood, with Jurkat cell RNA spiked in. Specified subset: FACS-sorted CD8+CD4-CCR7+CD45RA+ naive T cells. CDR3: CASSSGWTEAFF. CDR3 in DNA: TGTGCCAGCAGTTCAGGGTGGACTGAAGCTTTCTTT.